This T cell receptor beta chain was captured by sequencing in a study of cytomegalovirus exposure and HLA in healthy donors. Study-wide points: A later analysis appeared to link common viral pathogens to several of the most significant clusters. Highest at DRB1 and lowest at HLA-C, TCR association rates differed among HLA loci in a later analysis. In a later analysis, at a false discovery rate of 0.05, about 17,000 TCR beta sequences matched HLA alleles. A previous analysis found most TCR beta V segments productive roughly 87% or roughly 30% of the time.

Both 60 Vbeta primers and 13 Jbeta primers went into the PCR. TCRdb's copy holds only in-frame clones and misses some; the assay was immunoSEQ multiplex PCR. The table records some 70,000 clones, almost 85% of them present only once. In the case of this clone: Its antigen is not known.

Per the germline V gene, CDR1 is SGHTA and CDR2 is FQGNSA. The CDR3 sequence is 15 residues long. V lost 5 bases and J lost 0, with 14 bases in between. V gene TRBV7-2 combines with J gene TRBJ2-7, with D perhaps TRBD2 (5 bases). The sequence came from a man younger than 35 in good health and CMV-seronegative. The material sequenced was PBMCs. CDR3 amino acids: CASSPGSGISYEQYF. CDR3 sequence (DNA): TGTGCCAGCAGCCCGGGGTCGGGAATCTCCTACGAGCAGTACTTC. Full variable domain (missing parts from reference TRBV7-2 and TRBJ2-7): GAGVSQSPSNKVTEKGKDVELRCDPISGHTALYWYRQSLGQGLEFLIYFQGNSAPDKSGLPSDRFSAERTGGSVSTLTIQRTQQEDSAVYLCASSPGSGISYEQYFGPGTRLTVT.